One sample yielded the 28 T cell receptor beta chains listed below, sequenced in a study of CD4 and CD8 cells across lung adenocarcinoma regions. TCRdb re-called the PCR reads with MiXCR, one entry per CDR3 protein. Of fewer than 15,000 distinct CDR3 sequences in the sample, about 56% were seen once. The sequenced sample was CD8+ T cells from the margin of a lung tumor. The receptors were gathered from a female donor with lung adenocarcinoma. The CD4 and CD8 labels of this study may be unreliable.

This clonotype came up many times. One junction end disagrees with the germline gene, perhaps due to a read error. J is TRBJ2-2 and V is TRBV7-7; D perhaps matches TRBD2 (5 bases). CDR1 is SSHAT, CDR2 FNYEAQ, per germline (reference sequence). The CDR3 spans 14 residues. This CDR3 is CASSLETNSGELFF. DNA for the CDR3: TGTGCTAGCAGCTTAGAGACTAATTCCGGGGAGCTGTTTTTT. Variable domain in full (rest from reference TRBV7-7 and TRBJ2-2): GAGVSQSPRYKVTKRGQDVTLRCDPISSHATLYWYQQALGQGPEFLTYFNYEAQPDKSGLPSDRFSAERPEGSISTLTIQRTEQRDSAMYRCASSLETNSGELFFGEGSRLTVL.

The genes are TRBV12-3 or TRBV12-4 and TRBJ2-1; 8 bases align to TRBD2. The CDR3 sequence is 15 residues long. V trimming: 6 bases; J trimming: 3 bases; junction bases outside the gene matches: 7. The CDR3 sequence: CASRPSAGGYNEQFF. In nucleotides, the CDR3 is TGTGCCAGCAGACCATCGGCGGGAGGCTACAATGAGCAGTTCTTC.

This chain connects TRBV6-1 to TRBJ2-5; D unresolved. Germline V lookup: CDR1 MNHNS, CDR2 SASEGT. The CDR3 extends over 12 amino acids. V lost 9 bases, J lost 3 bases, and 11 bases lay in between. This CDR3 reads CASSTGEETQYF. The CDR3 DNA reads TGTGCCAGTTCGACTGGAGAAGAGACCCAGTACTTC.

The chain employs TRBV27 and TRBJ2-1; D is undetermined. V was trimmed by 3 bases and J by 10 bases, leaving 16 bases between them. CDR3 size: 14 residues. Germline CDR1 reads MNHEY; CDR2 reads SMNVEV (reference sequence). The chain's CDR3 is CASSFGSTGREQFF. CDR3 DNA sequence: TGTGCCAGCAGTTTTGGGTCGACTGGCCGGGAGCAGTTCTTC.

The chain carries TRBV6-1 and TRBJ2-1; 12 bases align to TRBD2. TRBJ2-5 explains the end of the DNA better; the J call may be wrong. Germline lookup yields CDR1 MNHNS and CDR2 SASEGT. The CDR3 contains 15 residues. As DNA, the CDR3 is TGTGCCAGCAGACAGACTAGCGGGAGCCAAGAGACCCAGTACTTC. It specifies CASRQTSGSQETQYF.

The CDR3: CASSASGHRAKDTQYF. The CDR3, as DNA: TGTGCCAGCAGTGCCTCGGGGCACCGAGCCAAAGACACGCAGTACTTC. The chain is built from TRBV6-1 and TRBJ2-4, with D tentatively TRBD1 or TRBD2 (5 bases each). CDR1 and CDR2 (germline): MNHNS, SASEGT. Trimming took off 4 bases at V and 13 bases at J, with 26 bases between the two ends. CDR3 length: 16 amino acids.

A word on this clonotype: One junction end does not reproduce the germline sequence, and a read error may be involved. The CDR3 here is CARGLRATDMQYF. The CDR3 nucleotides are TGTGCCAGGGGGCTGCGAGCCACAGACATGCAGTACTTC. The V and J genes are TRBV27 and TRBJ2-4, with D tentatively TRBD1 (5 bases). Per germline, CDR1 MNHEY and CDR2 SMNVEV (reference sequence). The CDR3 spans 13 residues.

In its sample, this clonotype was seen a few times. This chain connects TRBV6-1 to TRBJ2-3, with D perhaps given as TRBD1 or TRBD2 (5 bases each). The CDR3 runs to 15 residues. Trimming cost V 7 bases and J 5 bases, with 19 bases left between them. From germline, CDR1 is MNHNS and CDR2 SASEGT. DNA of the CDR3: TGTGCCAGCATTCCCGAGAGGGGCAGGAGAGATACGCAGTATTTT. It codes for CASIPERGRRDTQYF.

This clonotype appeared many times. The V gene is TRBV20-1, the J gene TRBJ2-1; TRBD2 agrees at 9 bases. CDR1 DFQATT and CDR2 SNEGSKA come from the germline V gene (reference sequence). The J segment lost 6 bases and the V segment lost 2 bases, leaving 8 bases of the junction unmatched. The CDR3 is 15 amino acids. The CDR3 region has the DNA TGCAGTGCTAGAAAAGGCGGGGGGGCCGGCAATGAGCAGTTCTTC. Translated, it gives CSARKGGGAGNEQFF.

The sample holds many counts of this clonotype. This chain joins TRBV10-2 and TRBJ1-5, with 10 nucleotides matching TRBD1. Losses at the gene ends were 6 bases for V and 1 base for J; bases not matched to a gene: 3. Germline V CDR1 and CDR2: WSHSY, SAAADI. The CDR3 consists of 15 residues. CDR3: CASRTGGLSNQPQHF. CDR3 DNA: TGCGCCAGCAGGACAGGGGGCTTAAGCAATCAGCCCCAGCATTTT.

This clonotype was recorded only once. The V gene is TRBV10-1, the J gene TRBJ2-1; D unclear. The V gene lost 0 bases and the J gene lost 3 bases, with 12 bases spanning the gap. The CDR3 covers 16 residues. Germline CDR1 and CDR2: WNHNN and SYGVQD (reference sequence). The CDR3 DNA reads TGCGCCAGCAGTGAGTCTAAGGGATCGGGCTACAATGAGCAGTTCTTC. This gives the protein CASSESKGSGYNEQFF.

The V call is TRBV6-1, the J call TRBJ2-5; D not resolved. Trimming cost V 3 bases and J 5 bases, with 13 bases left between them. Germline V gives CDR1 MNHNS, CDR2 SASEGT. The CDR3 runs 14 residues. The CDR3 DNA reads TGTGCCAGCAGTGATATCGTTCAGACTGAGACCCAGTACTTC. Translating it yields CASSDIVQTETQYF.

The chain recombines TRBV6-1 with TRBJ2-4; a weak D match, TRBD2 (6 bases). Germline loops: CDR1 MNHNS, CDR2 SASEGT. This CDR3 is 14 amino acids long. CDR3 in amino acids: CGGSGERAKDTQYF. The CDR3, as DNA: TGTGGCGGCTCGGGGGAGAGAGCCAAAGACACGCAGTACTTC.

The chain has TRBV6-5 and TRBJ1-2; TRBD1 matches at 7 bases. With 2 bases clipped from V and 4 bases from J, the junction kept 7 bases outside the gene matches. The CDR3 runs 15 residues. CDR1 and CDR2 from the germline V gene are MNHEY and SVGAGI. The CDR3 loop reads CASSYARGTAYGYTF. DNA of the CDR3: TGTGCCAGCAGTTACGCTCGGGGGACAGCCTATGGCTACACCTTC.

This clonotype was detected ten times or more. This sequence joins TRBV6-1 and TRBJ2-1; tentative D call: TRBD2 (5 bases). Near its end, the DNA agrees better with TRBJ2-7, so the J call may be wrong. CDR3 length equals 11 residues. Germline V gene lookup returns CDR1 MNHNS and CDR2 SASEGT. Here the CDR3 DNA reads TGTGCCAGCAGTGCTCCGGGGGAGCAGTACTTC. Its protein product is CASSAPGEQYF.

There are a few counts of this clonotype. The V gene is TRBV7-9, the J gene TRBJ2-3; D not resolved. The germline gives CDR1 SEHNR, CDR2 FQNEAQ (reference sequence). Between the trimmed V and J ends, which lost 5 bases and 0 bases, there was a span of 6 bases. The CDR3 covers 13 residues. The CDR3 sequence: CASSLDSTDTQYF. The CDR3, as DNA: TGTGCCAGCAGCCTGGACAGCACAGATACGCAGTATTTT.

Worth noting for this clonotype: Germline is not matched at one junction end, which may reflect a read error. The chain couples TRBV10-2 to TRBJ2-5; a possible D gene is TRBD1 (7 bases). The CDR3 spans 14 residues. The germline CDR1 and CDR2 sequences are WSHSY and SAAADI. CDR3 in DNA: TGTGCGGGTCAGGGGGGCCGGGCCCAAAAGACCCAGTACTTC. Protein product: CAGQGGRAQKTQYF.

J is TRBJ2-2 and V is TRBV27, with a tentative D call TRBD2 (5 bases). V lost 10 bases, J lost 7 bases, and 10 bases lay in between. CDR1 and CDR2 (germline): MNHEY, SMNVEV (reference sequence). The length of the CDR3 is 11 residues. The CDR3: CAILAGGELFF. The DNA for the CDR3 is TGTGCCATTCTAGCTGGCGGGGAGCTGTTTTTT.

A single count supports this clonotype. Sequence at one end of the junction differs from germline and may be a read error. This chain links TRBV10-2 with TRBJ2-4; tentatively, D is TRBD1 or TRBD2 (5 bases each). The CDR3 is 15 residues long. Per the germline V gene, CDR1 is WSHSY and CDR2 is SAAADI. CDR3 nucleotide sequence: TGCGCCAGCAGAGAGGGGCTGTGGGCCAAAGATACTCAGTATTTC. It specifies CASREGLWAKDTQYF.

This clonotype was detected only a few times. The chain recombines TRBV27 with TRBJ2-3; 13 bases align to TRBD2. Germline CDR1 is MNHEY and CDR2 is SMNVEV (reference sequence). The V segment lost 6 bases and the J segment 6 bases; nucleotides outside the gene matches: 6. This CDR3 is built from 15 residues. CDR3 region: CASRTSGRRTDTQYF. The CDR3 nucleotides read TGTGCCAGCAGGACTAGCGGGAGGCGAACTGATACGCAGTATTTT.

This clonotype was counted at least ten times. J is TRBJ2-1 and V is TRBV5-1, with D maybe TRBD1 (5 bases). The J call could be wrong; TRBJ2-7 is a better fit for the DNA end. This CDR3 region has 14 residues. Germline CDR1 SGHRS, CDR2 YFSETQ. Written as DNA, the CDR3 is TGCGCCAGCAGCTTAAGGACAAACTCCTACGAGCAGTACTTC. Encoded protein: CASSLRTNSYEQYF.

The table lists this clonotype with many counts. The chain carries TRBV27 and TRBJ1-2, with 10 positions matching TRBD1. Germline assignment: CDR1 MNHEY and CDR2 SMNVEV (reference sequence). The junction had 11 bases not matched to a gene; V was cut back by 8 bases and J by 8 bases. This CDR3 comprises 14 residues. DNA for the CDR3: TGTGCCAGCGGATATGCGGGACAGGGGTGGGGCTACACCTTC. Its translation: CASGYAGQGWGYTF.

Worth noting for this clonotype: The conserved phenylalanine or tryptophan is not found at the CDR3 terminus, so this likely reflects a read error. In DNA form, the CDR3 reads TGTGTCTCTGGGCCAGGGCAAGAGACCCAGTACTCC. Translated: CVSGPGQETQYS. The rearrangement joins TRBV10-3 to TRBJ2-5; maybe TRBD1 (5 bases). The CDR3 is 12 amino acids. CDR1 and CDR2 (germline): ENHRY, SYGVKD.

The chain joins TRBV27 to TRBJ2-5; tentative D call: TRBD1 (5 bases). The CDR3 sequence is 14 residues long. CDR1 MNHEY and CDR2 SMNVEV come from the germline V gene (reference sequence). The CDR3 loop is CAGRVGGDPDTQYF. CDR3 DNA: TGTGCGGGGCGTGTGGGCGGTGACCCAGATACCCAGTACTTC.

This chain joins TRBV7-2 and TRBJ2-5; D is possibly TRBD1 or TRBD2 (5 bases each). The end of the DNA is better explained by TRBJ2-7, so the J call may be wrong. Germline V CDR1 and CDR2: SGHTA, FQGNSA. The CDR3 totals 14 residues. The CDR3 loop reads CASSIYSGPYEQYF. Here the CDR3 DNA reads TGTGCCAGCAGCATCTACTCGGGACCCTACGAGCAGTACTTC.

This CDR3 is CASSGKVWRETQYF. The CDR3, as DNA: TGTGCCAGCAGTGGAAAGGTTTGGCGAGAGACCCAGTACTTC. The chain links TRBV25-1 to TRBJ2-1; D is undetermined. With the DNA end fitting TRBJ2-5 better, the J assignment may be wrong. CDR3 size: 14 residues. Germline loops: CDR1 MGHDK, CDR2 SYGVNS.

The chain uses TRBV6-1 and TRBJ2-7, with D possibly being TRBD1 or TRBD2 (5 bases each). The germline V gene has CDR1 MNHNS and CDR2 SASEGT. CDR3 size: 12 residues. Trimming shortened V by 7 bases and J by 0 bases, and 7 bases separated the two germline ends. The CDR3 DNA sequence: TGTGCCAGCAAGAGGGGCTCCTACGAGCAGTACTTC. This encodes CASKRGSYEQYF.

This clonotype was seen repeatedly, ten times or more. The J gene is TRBJ1-2, the V gene TRBV6-1, with TRBD1 identical over 8 bases. Looked up from germline, CDR1 is MNHNS and CDR2 is SASEGT. Losses at the gene ends were 7 bases for V and 3 bases for J; bases not matched to a gene: 4. This CDR3 region has 13 residues. The CDR3 here is CASTGQGHYGYTF. CDR3 coding DNA: TGTGCCAGCACCGGACAGGGACACTATGGCTACACCTTC.